This T cell receptor (beta chain) comes out of a study of neurological immune-mediated disorders. Study-wide results and limits: One related-CDR3 cluster, which may be a signature, held the repertoires of 18 of 34 multiple sclerosis patients after phylogenetic grouping.

Many counts were recorded for this clonotype. What it binds is not known. TCRdb re-derived calls from the 5' RACE reads in MiXCR, one entry per CDR3 protein. The sample consists of over 60,000 distinct CDR3 sequences, about 5.1% of them appearing once. Germline-derived CDR1 and CDR2 are SGHRS and YFSETQ. V was cut by 4 bases and J by 5 bases, with 13 bases left in between. This CDR3 contains 13 residues. Sequencing input: PBMCs. The clonotype was recovered from a woman between 65 and 79 years old with multiple sclerosis. This sequence joins TRBV5-1 and TRBJ2-7; D remains ambiguous. CDR3 in amino acids: CASSPGHEDEQYF. CDR3 nucleotides: TGCGCCAGCAGCCCCGGGCACGAGGACGAGCAGTACTTC.